What follows describes a single T cell receptor (beta chain). Its antigen is not yet known. No base-level quality is on record; no much larger clone is a single base apart. The library was obtained by the immunoSEQ multiplex PCR assay. For the multiplex PCR, a mixture combining 60 forward primers for TCR Vbeta segments and 13 reverse primers for TCR Jbeta segments was used. The CDR3 region of rearranged TCR beta genes was amplified from genomic DNA by a multiplex PCR assay. The amplified TCR beta libraries were sequenced on the Illumina HiSeq System as 87-base-pair reads. Per the source publication's procedure: A later analysis counted approximately 74 million unique TCR beta chains across the 666 repertoires, and around 12 million of these chains were shared by at least two donors. A nearest-neighbor algorithm error-corrected the raw reads and collapsed the reads into unique sequences, merging closely related sequences to remove PCR and sequencing errors. To assign V, D and J gene segments, CDR3 sequences were aligned to IMGT reference sequences. For a sequence to be retained, a match of at least six nucleotides to both a V gene segment and a J gene segment was required. A rearrangement was called productive if the CDR3 had no stop codons and remained in frame with V and J, and every other rearrangement was called non-productive. Following IMGT convention, CDR3 was defined as the stretch from the second conserved V-encoded cysteine up to the conserved J-encoded phenylalanine. The earlier analysis of more than 450 of the donors excluded sequences that lacked an unambiguous match to a single V gene segment. In an earlier analysis of almost 600 of the donors, a V segment was called functional when productive rearrangements were above 56.7%, and segregating when the standard deviation between donors exceeded 5%. A statistical classification framework was developed to diagnose cytomegalovirus status using the catalog of TCR beta chain sequences. In a later analysis, TCR nucleotide sequences were compared against IMGT/GENE-DB human TR gene sequences so that V and J genes could be assigned. Using the TCRdist pipeline, a later analysis assigned CDR3 sequences along with most-parsimonious VDJ recombination scenarios. A later analysis defined each TCR beta chain by its CDR3 amino acid sequence plus V-gene family, and excluded reads lacking a unique V-gene family. In a later analysis, some 600 highly shared, low-generation-probability nucleotide sequences were removed to address suspected cross-contamination and a sequencing artifact. A later analysis calculated a clonal expansion index for each public chain from normalized within-repertoire ranks of inferred template counts. A later analysis computed generation probabilities with a VDJ recombination model fitted to out-of-frame rearrangements, and checked the results against IGoR. A later analysis scored TCR-TCR, TCR-HLA and TCR-CMV co-occurrence with hypergeometric tests, applying a repertoire-size bias correction to TCR pairs. A later analysis estimated false discovery rates by permuting HLA or CMV assignments 20 times. In a later analysis, co-occurring TCRs were grouped using DBSCAN, with TCRdist sequence similarity added in when clustering inside HLA-allele-positive subsets. Repertoires with fewer than 30,000 or more than 120,000 public chains, plus five repertoires with anomalous nucleotide sharing, were excluded from co-occurrence clustering. What TCRdb holds here is the immuneACCESS table cut down to in-frame rearrangements. Part of the clones is not present; checked against another copy, under half of the missing clones reflect an unresolved V gene, and the others are unexplained. That table gives V, J and clone size, and the DNA gave D and trimming. A total of around 180,000 clones appear in this sample, about four fifths of them only once. Together, the top ten hold about 0.25% of the sample.

The cohort was made up of approximately 670 healthy bone marrow donors. All cohort members were sampled while nominally healthy, although unrecorded immune exposures were likely present. The donor tested CMV seronegative, placing the donor among the 350 or so seronegative members of the cohort. Every donor gave a peripheral blood sample, and the peripheral blood mononuclear cells from that sample were used for TCR beta sequencing. The Qiagen DNeasy Blood Extraction Kit was used to extract genomic DNA from the blood cell samples. This sample is part of a study of cytomegalovirus exposure and HLA in healthy donors (TCRdb year 2017). In the study overall: In an earlier analysis of approximately 500 of the donors, under 300 Gb of sequence data and approximately 100 million unique TCR beta sequences from roughly 180 million T cells were reported. The number of typed donors differed by locus: roughly 629-640 for A, B, C, DRB1 and DQB1; some 540 for DQA1; 606 for DPA1; and some 470 for DPB1. An earlier analysis of 500 to 750 of the donors applied high-throughput TCR beta sequencing to assess whether each TCR beta V gene segment acted as functional or pseudogenic. On average, around 240,000 unique TCR beta nucleotide sequences were sequenced per donor among about 400 genotyped donors of the cohort, with 15% to 20% of those sequences being non-productive. About five DR-DQ haplotypes were treated as single units for association and clustering because of strong linkage in the cohort. The study was designed to test whether signatures of past pathogen exposure could be identified by cataloging public T cell receptors. Donor age, sex, ethnicity and CMV serostatus were collected together with the repertoire data. A later analysis re-examined previously published TCR beta repertoires from around 670 donors and added high-resolution HLA genotyping to investigate patterns of TCR occurrence. A later genetic analysis took genome-wide SNP genotypes for about three fifths of the roughly 700 donors and used that subset as a discovery cohort. About 300 gigabases of sequencing data and approximately 80 million unique TCR sequences were included in an early release covering about 600 HLA-typed donors. In addition to the first cohort of 666 subjects, a separate validation cohort of about 120 different subjects was used. To predict cytomegalovirus infection status, the study combined high-throughput TCR immunosequencing, statistical association of individual TCRs with disease status, and machine learning. The genetic ancestry cluster associated with self-reported Caucasian donors included roughly 84% of the 350 to 500 genotyped donors. The later analysis used no new phenotypic data to find candidate immune exposures, relying instead on TCR beta sequences and their occurrence across donors. All discovery cohort repertoires had been generated using a single sequencing platform. Class I and class II HLA loci were covered by the typing at four-digit resolution. The study used immunosequencing to profile the T cell repertoires of some 600 subjects and linked those repertoires to cytomegalovirus serostatus.

Germline trimming amounts to 5 bases on V and 7 bases on J, with 13 as the count of junction bases outside the gene matches. The germline V gene gives CDR1 as SGHTA and CDR2 as FQGNSA. Including cysteine and phenylalanine, the CDR3 has 16 amino acids. The read is trimmed to its CDR3 DNA, 48 bases read in frame from base 1. Study-wide conclusions, independent of this receptor: A group of highly shared sequence variants was considered likely to be a technical artifact of the sequencing pipeline. A later genetic analysis reported fewer N-insertions in productive TCRs among donors in an Asian-associated ancestry cluster than the roughly 720-donor mean. Because counts were too low, seventeen rarely observed V segments, including chromosome 9 orphons, were left out of the earlier analysis of about 500 of the donors. Because HLA typing was unavailable for some donors at each locus, only the typed subset was used in association tests. Linkage disequilibrium might explain the correlated functional status among segregating V segments, but an unknown experimental factor could not be excluded. Several of the top co-occurrence clusters appeared to be linked to parvovirus B19, influenza, CMV and Epstein-Barr virus, according to a later analysis. Three of the identified cytomegalovirus-associated TCR beta chains were confirmed in vitro to be specific for cytomegalovirus antigens. V-gene and J-gene trimming of TCR beta chains was associated with a missense DCLRE1C variant in a later genetic analysis, and the association was replicated in an independent cohort. Cytomegalovirus status was reported to be diagnosed by the classifier with high specificity and sensitivity in both the original and validation cohorts. In this cohort, only TCR beta chains were sequenced, and detectable features were limited by the absence of alpha or paired-chain data. According to the authors, the approach could potentially be generalized to other disease states and immunological phenotypes. Some IMGT-functional V segments, including TRBV6-2 and TRBV6-3, could not be told apart with the 87-base-pair reads, so those segments were excluded. According to a later analysis, TCR association rates differed among HLA loci, with DRB1 alleles showing the most associated TCRs and HLA-C alleles showing the fewest. Strong co-occurrence of HLA alleles, especially DR and DQ, made assigning TCR associations to individual alleles difficult. Across donors, most TCR sequences were observed very rarely, whereas some public TCRs were present in many individuals. The study gave a list of 150 to 200 TCR beta chains associated with cytomegalovirus. Roughly uniform sequencing depth across donors was assumed in presence/absence analyses, although this assumption may not hold. The only immune exposure information available for the cohort was CMV serostatus. A further reported finding was that TCR beta sequences accurately predicted the HLA-A and HLA-B alleles for most subjects in the first cohort. In an earlier analysis of 587 of the donors, most TCR beta V segments appeared in productive rearrangements about 90% or about 30% of the time, broadly matching IMGT annotations. At a false discovery rate of 0.05, a later analysis linked roughly 17,000 TCR beta sequences to specific HLA alleles. In a later analysis, HLA-associated TCR beta chains were found to be more clonally expanded and to have lower generation probabilities than equally common non-associated chains. In a later analysis, most CMV-associated TCR beta chains were found to appear HLA-restricted, with HLA associations seemingly driven largely by CMV exposure.

Sequenced material: PBMCs. The chain was built from TRBV7-2 and TRBJ2-5; TRBD1 aligns with 10 central bases. This sequence originates from a boy between 5 and 17 years old in good health and CMV-seronegative. The CDR3 reads as follows: CASSPKTGGEGGTQYF. In nucleotides, the sequence is TGTGCCAGCAGCCCCAAGACAGGGGGCGAAGGGGGGACCCAGTACTTC. Reference TRBV7-2 and TRBJ2-5 proteins supply the regions before and after the CDR3; the full variable domain is: GAGVSQSPSNKVTEKGKDVELRCDPISGHTALYWYRQSLGQGLEFLIYFQGNSAPDKSGLPSDRFSAERTGGSVSTLTIQRTQQEDSAVYLCASSPKTGGEGGTQYFGPGTRLLVL.